This T cell receptor (beta chain) was sequenced for a study of T cell changes during pregnancy in multiple sclerosis. Profiled with immunoSEQ multiplex PCR; TCRdb holds only in-frame clones, not every one. In the table there are fewer than 35,000 clones, approximately 94% of which are singletons. The germline CDR1 and CDR2 sequences are LNHDA and SQIVND (reference sequence). The CDR3 spans 13 residues. As concerns this clone: Sequence at one end of the junction differs from germline and may be a read error.

This receptor was taken from a female donor with multiple sclerosis, enrolled in a pregnancy study. The material sequenced was CD4+ T cells from peripheral blood mononuclear cells, taken in the second trimester of pregnancy. J is TRBJ2-3 and V is TRBV19, with 8 nucleotides matching TRBD2. The CDR3 DNA is TGTGCCAGTAGTGCTGGACTAGCAGACACGCAGTATTTT. This sequence encodes CASSAGLADTQYF.